These 19 T cell receptor beta chains were sequenced from one sample in a study of OX40 agonist ivuxolimab in advanced cancers. TCRdb's copy holds only in-frame clones and misses some; the assay was immunoSEQ multiplex PCR. This sample has 50,000 to 55,000 clones, with 70% to 80% found just once. The sequenced sample was CD4+ or CD8+ T cells sorted from blood, obtained in a trial of the OX40 agonist ivuxolimab. Receptors were obtained from an adult with an advanced solid tumor such as melanoma, head and neck, liver or kidney cancer.

The chain has TRBV4-1 and TRBJ1-3; no clear D. Germline CDR1 and CDR2: MGHRA and YSYEKL. Trimming pared 0 bases from V and 4 bases from J, leaving 1 base between. The CDR3 is made up of 12 amino acids. The CDR3 here is CASSQEGNTIYF. The CDR3 DNA sequence: TGCGCCAGCAGCCAAGAAGGAAACACCATATATTTT.

The chain joins TRBV18 to TRBJ2-7, with D possibly matching TRBD2 (5 bases). V lost 4 bases, J lost 7 bases, and 29 bases lay in between. The length of the CDR3 is 18 residues. Looked up from germline, CDR1 is KGHSH and CDR2 is LQKENI. The CDR3: CASSQAEAVTSTLREQYF. DNA for the CDR3: TGTGCCAGCTCACAAGCGGAAGCAGTTACCTCAACACTACGAGAGCAGTACTTC.

The J gene is TRBJ1-1, the V gene TRBV5-1; weak D call: TRBD1 (6 bases). This CDR3 has 16 residues. Germline V gene sequence: CDR1 SGHRS, CDR2 YFSETQ. Trimming shortened V by 1 base and J by 2 bases, and 15 bases separated the two germline ends. The CDR3 reads CASSLSSKGGNTEAFF. The CDR3 region has the DNA TGCGCCAGCAGCTTGAGCAGTAAGGGGGGAAACACTGAAGCTTTCTTT.

This clone has a single count. The chain couples TRBV18 to TRBJ2-1, with D tentatively TRBD1 or TRBD2 (5 bases each). Germline assignment: CDR1 KGHSH and CDR2 LQKENI. V lost 3 bases to trimming and J lost 10 bases, with 19 bases between them. The CDR3 is 15 amino acids. Written as DNA, the CDR3 is TGTGCCAGCTCACCGATTTATGGGGCCGGAGGCGAGCAGTTCTTC. Protein product: CASSPIYGAGGEQFF.

The chain couples TRBV5-4 to TRBJ1-1; 9 nucleotides match TRBD1. Losses at the gene ends were 4 bases for V and 1 base for J; bases not matched to a gene: 2. The CDR3 sequence is 14 residues long. Germline V lookup: CDR1 SGHNT, CDR2 YYREEE (reference sequence). The CDR3: CASSDRGANTEAFF. In DNA, the CDR3 is TGTGCCAGCAGCGACAGGGGGGCGAACACTGAAGCTTTCTTT.

J is TRBJ1-1 and V is TRBV15; D gene uncertain. The CDR3 is 13 amino acids. CDR1 and CDR2 (germline): LNHNV, YYDKDF (reference sequence). Trimming removed 0 bases at V and 0 bases at J, with 2 bases between. The CDR3 region has the DNA TGTGCCACCAGCAGAGAGGTGAACACTGAAGCTTTCTTT. Amino acid sequence: CATSREVNTEAFF.

The chain couples TRBV27 to TRBJ1-1, with D tentatively TRBD1 (6 bases). Trimming pared 3 bases from V and 4 bases from J, leaving 18 bases between. Germline V gene lookup returns CDR1 MNHEY and CDR2 SMNVEV (reference sequence). This CDR3 contains 16 residues. Written as DNA, the CDR3 is TGTGCCAGCAGTTTCCACTCGCAGGGGCCGGGCACTGAAGCTTTCTTT. Translating it yields CASSFHSQGPGTEAFF.

CDR3 in DNA: TGCGCCAGCAGCTTGGTACCCGGACAGGGTGATTCACCCCTCCACTTT. Translated, it gives CASSLVPGQGDSPLHF. The chain couples TRBV5-1 to TRBJ1-6, with 8 bases aligning to TRBD1. CDR1 and CDR2 (germline): SGHRS, YFSETQ. J gave up 8 bases and V 0 bases, and 7 bases lay outside the gene matches. The CDR3 totals 16 residues.

The V gene is TRBV19, the J gene TRBJ1-5; TRBD1 aligns across 8 bases. V lost 7 bases and J lost 4; bases outside the gene matches: 0. The germline gives CDR1 LNHDA, CDR2 SQIVND (reference sequence). This CDR3 region has 12 residues. CDR3 nucleotide sequence: TGTGCCAGTAACAGGGGGAATCAGCCCCAGCATTTT. Amino acids: CASNRGNQPQHF.

The chain has TRBV6-5 and TRBJ2-3; D may be TRBD1 (5 bases). CDR3 length: 13 amino acids. In germline, CDR1 is MNHEY, CDR2 SVGAGI. The V and J ends lost 6 bases and 1 base respectively, with 8 bases between them. The chain's CDR3 is CASRGHGTDTQYF. The CDR3, as DNA: TGTGCCAGCAGAGGACACGGCACAGATACGCAGTATTTT.

This clone came up once. This chain links TRBV27 with TRBJ2-1, with D perhaps TRBD2 (6 bases). The germline V and J ends were trimmed by 8 bases and 1 base, with 15 bases remaining between them. The CDR3 is made up of 15 amino acids. CDR1 is MNHEY, CDR2 SMNVEV, per germline (reference sequence). DNA for the CDR3: TGTGCCAGCGCGCGGGACTCCCCTTCCTACAATGAGCAGTTCTTC. Amino acid sequence: CASARDSPSYNEQFF.

This sequence joins TRBV16 and TRBJ2-7, with D perhaps TRBD1 (5 bases). The CDR3 length is 14 residues. V was cut by 8 bases and J by 0 bases, with 14 bases left in between. Germline V CDR1 and CDR2: KGHSY, FQNENV. The CDR3 DNA is TGTGCCAGCGCGCGTAGGCAGGGCTCCTACGAGCAGTACTTC. This codes for CASARRQGSYEQYF. The complete variable domain, with remaining parts taken from reference TRBV16 and TRBJ2-7, reads GEEVAQTPKHLVRGEGQKAKLYCAPIKGHSYVFWYQQVLKNEFKFLISFQNENVFDETGMPKERFSAKCLPNSPCSLEIQATKLEDSAVYFCASARRQGSYEQYFGPGTRLTVT.

V is TRBV6-1 and J is TRBJ2-1, with TRBD2 matching over 8 bases. V gave up 1 base and J gave up 9 bases; unmatched junction bases: 5. The CDR3 loop spans 14 amino acids. In germline, CDR1 is MNHNS, CDR2 SASEGT. The CDR3, as DNA: TGTGCCAGCAGTGAAGGGGGACTAGTTAGTGAGCAGTTCTTC. This gives the protein CASSEGGLVSEQFF.

This clone occurred many times. This rearrangement joins TRBV18 to TRBJ1-4; D is undetermined. The V gene lost 2 bases and the J gene lost 5 bases, with 6 bases spanning the gap. Looked up from germline, CDR1 is KGHSH and CDR2 is LQKENI. The CDR3 is made up of 13 amino acids. CDR3 amino acids: CASSPNFNEKLFF. CDR3 in DNA: TGTGCCAGCTCACCAAACTTCAATGAAAAACTGTTTTTT. Full variable domain (outside the CDR3, taken from reference TRBV18 and TRBJ1-4): NAGVMQNPRHLVRRRGQEARLRCSPMKGHSHVYWYRQLPEEGLKFMVYLQKENIIDESGMPKERFSAEFPKEGPSILRIQQVVRGDSAAYFCASSPNFNEKLFFGSGTQLSVL.

This rearrangement joins TRBV18 to TRBJ1-2; no reliable D call. CDR1 is KGHSH and CDR2 is LQKENI in the germline V gene. Trimming took 0 bases from V and 5 from J, leaving 10 bases between them. This CDR3 has 14 residues. CDR3 bases: TGTGCCAGCTCACCACCGGAAAGGGAATATGGCTACACCTTC. It encodes CASSPPEREYGYTF.

The J gene is TRBJ1-1, the V gene TRBV6-5; tentative D call: TRBD1 (5 bases). CDR1 is MNHEY, CDR2 SVGAGI, per germline. Trimming took off 10 bases at V and 4 bases at J, with 16 bases between the two ends. The CDR3 consists of 13 residues. The CDR3 here is CATNFQGSTEAFF. The DNA for the CDR3 is TGTGCCACCAACTTTCAGGGTAGCACTGAAGCTTTCTTT.

The chain employs TRBV10-3 and TRBJ2-7; D gene uncertain. Trimming left V 7 bases short and J 4 bases short, with 17 bases between. The CDR3 sequence is 14 residues long. Germline V gene lookup returns CDR1 ENHRY and CDR2 SYGVKD. As DNA, the CDR3 is TGTGCCATCATGGCCTTTAGCCCCCCTTACGAGCAGTACTTC. Protein: CAIMAFSPPYEQYF.

This chain uses TRBV20-1 with TRBJ1-2, with D hard to call. Germline V gene sequence: CDR1 DFQATT, CDR2 SNEGSKA (reference sequence). The CDR3 is 11 amino acids. V was cut by 6 bases and J by 6 bases, with 11 bases left in between. The CDR3 protein is CSAPGRNGYTF. The CDR3 coding sequence is TGCAGTGCCCCGGGGAGGAATGGCTACACCTTC.

V gene TRBV7-9 combines with J gene TRBJ1-3; D gene uncertain. The V and J ends lost 3 bases and 0 bases respectively, with 6 bases between them. Germline V gives CDR1 SEHNR, CDR2 FQNEAQ (reference sequence). The CDR3 spans 14 residues. CDR3 loop: CASSFASSGNTIYF. The DNA of the CDR3 is TGTGCCAGCAGCTTCGCCAGCTCTGGAAACACCATATATTTT.